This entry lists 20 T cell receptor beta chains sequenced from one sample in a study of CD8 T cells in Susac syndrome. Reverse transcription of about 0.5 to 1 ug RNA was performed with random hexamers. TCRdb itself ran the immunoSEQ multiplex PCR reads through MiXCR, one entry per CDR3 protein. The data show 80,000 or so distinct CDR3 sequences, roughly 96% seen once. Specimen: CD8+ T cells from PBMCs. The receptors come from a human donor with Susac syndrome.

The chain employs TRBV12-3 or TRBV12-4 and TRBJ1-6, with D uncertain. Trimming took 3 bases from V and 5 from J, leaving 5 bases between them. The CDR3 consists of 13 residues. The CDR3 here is CASSFGNNSPLHF. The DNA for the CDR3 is TGTGCCAGCAGTTTCGGTAATAATTCACCCCTCCACTTT.

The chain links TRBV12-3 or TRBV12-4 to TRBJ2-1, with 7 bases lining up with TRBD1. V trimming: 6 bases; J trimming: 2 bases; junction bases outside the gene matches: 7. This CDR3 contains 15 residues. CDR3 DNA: TGTGCCAGCAGCACCGGGACAGCGACCTACAATGAGCAGTTCTTC. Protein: CASSTGTATYNEQFF.

This chain's CDR3 is CACDSSRGETQYF. The CDR3 DNA is TGTGCCTGTGACTCCTCCCGGGGAGAGACCCAGTACTTC. The rearrangement joins TRBV30 to TRBJ2-5; D perhaps matches TRBD2 (5 bases). CDR3 length: 13 amino acids. Germline CDR1 and CDR2: GTSNPN and SVGIG (reference sequence). Trimming removed 6 bases at V and 4 bases at J, with 15 bases between.

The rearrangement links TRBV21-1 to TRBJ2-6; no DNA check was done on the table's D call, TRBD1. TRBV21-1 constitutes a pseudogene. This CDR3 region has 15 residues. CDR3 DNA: TGTGCCAGCAGCAAGACAGGGTCCGGGGCCAACGTCCTGACTTTC. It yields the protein CASSKTGSGANVLTF.

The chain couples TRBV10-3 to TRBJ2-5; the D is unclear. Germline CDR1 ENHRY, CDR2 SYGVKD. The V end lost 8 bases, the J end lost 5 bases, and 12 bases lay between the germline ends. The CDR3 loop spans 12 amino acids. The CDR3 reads CAIRLGNETQYF. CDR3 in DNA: TGTGCCATCCGCTTGGGGAACGAGACCCAGTACTTC.

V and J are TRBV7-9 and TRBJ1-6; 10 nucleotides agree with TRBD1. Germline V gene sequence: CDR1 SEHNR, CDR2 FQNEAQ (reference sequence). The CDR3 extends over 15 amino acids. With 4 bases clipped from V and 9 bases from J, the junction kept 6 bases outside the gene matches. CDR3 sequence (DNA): TGTGCCAGCAGCTCAAGGACAGGGGGAAGTTCACCCCTCCACTTT. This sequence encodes CASSSRTGGSSPLHF.

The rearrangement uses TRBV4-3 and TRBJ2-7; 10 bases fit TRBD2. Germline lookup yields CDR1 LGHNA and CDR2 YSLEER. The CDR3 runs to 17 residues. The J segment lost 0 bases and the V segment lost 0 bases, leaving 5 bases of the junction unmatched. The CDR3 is CASSQDGLAGVSYEQYV. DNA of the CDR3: TGCGCCAGCAGCCAAGATGGGCTAGCGGGGGTCTCCTACGAGCAGTACGTC.

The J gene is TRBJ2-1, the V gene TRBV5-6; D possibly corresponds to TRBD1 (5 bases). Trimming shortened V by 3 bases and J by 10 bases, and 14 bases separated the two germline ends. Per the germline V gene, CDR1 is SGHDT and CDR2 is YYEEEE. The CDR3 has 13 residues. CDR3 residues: CASSSSGIGEQFF. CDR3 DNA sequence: TGTGCCAGCAGCTCCTCAGGGATCGGGGAGCAGTTCTTC. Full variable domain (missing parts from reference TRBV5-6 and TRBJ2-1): DAGVTQSPTHLIKTRGQQVTLRCSPKSGHDTVSWYQQALGQGPQFIFQYYEEEERQRGNFPDRFSGHQFPNYSSELNVNALLLGDSALYLCASSSSGIGEQFFGPGTRLTVL.

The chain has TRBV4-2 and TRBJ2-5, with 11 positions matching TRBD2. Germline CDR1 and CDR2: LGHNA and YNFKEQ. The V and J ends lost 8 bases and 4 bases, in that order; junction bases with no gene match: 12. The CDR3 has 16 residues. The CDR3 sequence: CASRQSALAGVETQYF. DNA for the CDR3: TGTGCCAGCCGTCAATCAGCACTAGCGGGAGTAGAGACCCAGTACTTC.

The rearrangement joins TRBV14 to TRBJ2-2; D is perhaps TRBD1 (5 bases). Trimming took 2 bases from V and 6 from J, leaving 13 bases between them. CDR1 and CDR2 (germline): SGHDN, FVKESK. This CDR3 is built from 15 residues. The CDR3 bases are TGTGCCAGCAGCCAAACTACAGAAGGGGCCGGGGAGCTGTTTTTT. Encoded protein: CASSQTTEGAGELFF.

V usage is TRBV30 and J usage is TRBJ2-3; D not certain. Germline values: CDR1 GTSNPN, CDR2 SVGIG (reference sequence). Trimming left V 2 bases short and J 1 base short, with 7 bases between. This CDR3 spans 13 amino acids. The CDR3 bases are TGTGCCTGGAGTAAGGCCCGCACAGATACGCAGTATTTT. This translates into CAWSKARTDTQYF. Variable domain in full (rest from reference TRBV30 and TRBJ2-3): SQTIHQWPATLVQPVGSPLSLECTVEGTSNPNLYWYRQAAGRGLQLLFYSVGIGQISSEVPQNLSASRPQDRQFILSSKKLLLSDSGFYLCAWSKARTDTQYFGPGTRLTVL.

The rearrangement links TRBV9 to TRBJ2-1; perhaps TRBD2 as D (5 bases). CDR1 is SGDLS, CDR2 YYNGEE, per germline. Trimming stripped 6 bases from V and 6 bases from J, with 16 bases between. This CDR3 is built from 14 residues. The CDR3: CASTPGGYSNEQFF. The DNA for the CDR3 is TGTGCCAGCACCCCCGGAGGCTACTCCAATGAGCAGTTCTTC.

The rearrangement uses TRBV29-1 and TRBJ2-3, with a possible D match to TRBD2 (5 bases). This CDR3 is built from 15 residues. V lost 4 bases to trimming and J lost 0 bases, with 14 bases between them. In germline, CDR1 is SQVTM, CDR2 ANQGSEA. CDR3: CSVGGDRTSTDTQYF. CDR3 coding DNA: TGCAGCGTTGGAGGAGACCGGACTAGCACAGATACGCAGTATTTT.

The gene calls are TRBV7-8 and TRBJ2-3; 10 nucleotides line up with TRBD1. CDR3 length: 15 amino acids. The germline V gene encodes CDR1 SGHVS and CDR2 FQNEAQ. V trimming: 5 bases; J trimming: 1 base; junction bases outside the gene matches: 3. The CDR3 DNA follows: TGTGCCAGCAGCCCCGGGACAGGGGGCACAGATACGCAGTATTTT. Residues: CASSPGTGGTDTQYF. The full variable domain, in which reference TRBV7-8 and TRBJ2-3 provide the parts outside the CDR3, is GAGVSQSPRYKVAKRGQDVALRCDPISGHVSLFWYQQALGQGPEFLTYFQNEAQLDKSGLPSDRFFAERPEGSVSTLKIQRTQQEDSAVYLCASSPGTGGTDTQYFGPGTRLTVL.

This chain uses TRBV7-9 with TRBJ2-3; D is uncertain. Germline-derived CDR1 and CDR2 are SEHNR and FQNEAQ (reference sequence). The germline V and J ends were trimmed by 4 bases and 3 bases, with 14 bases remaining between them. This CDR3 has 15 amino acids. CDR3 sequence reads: CASSSAAEITDTQYF. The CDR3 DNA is TGTGCCAGCAGCTCCGCGGCCGAGATTACAGATACGCAGTATTTT.

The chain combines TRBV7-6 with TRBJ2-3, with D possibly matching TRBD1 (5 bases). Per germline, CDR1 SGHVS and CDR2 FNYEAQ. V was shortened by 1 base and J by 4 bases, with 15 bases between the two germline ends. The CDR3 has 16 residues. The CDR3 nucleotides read TGTGCCAGCAGCTTAGAGGGAAAGGGGTCGGCAGATACGCAGTATTTT. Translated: CASSLEGKGSADTQYF.

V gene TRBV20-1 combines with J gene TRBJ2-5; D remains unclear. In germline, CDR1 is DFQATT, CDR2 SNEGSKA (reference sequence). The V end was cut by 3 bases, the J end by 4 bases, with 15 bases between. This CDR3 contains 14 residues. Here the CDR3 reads CSARADLRGETQYF. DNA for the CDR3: TGCAGTGCTAGGGCTGACTTAAGAGGAGAGACCCAGTACTTC.

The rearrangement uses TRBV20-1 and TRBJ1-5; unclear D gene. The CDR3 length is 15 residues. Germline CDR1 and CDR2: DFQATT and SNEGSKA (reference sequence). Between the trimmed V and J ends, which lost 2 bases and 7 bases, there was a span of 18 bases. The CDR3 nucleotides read TGCAGTGCTAGACCATACGTCCGCGGGGAGCAGCCCCAGCATTTT. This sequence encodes CSARPYVRGEQPQHF.

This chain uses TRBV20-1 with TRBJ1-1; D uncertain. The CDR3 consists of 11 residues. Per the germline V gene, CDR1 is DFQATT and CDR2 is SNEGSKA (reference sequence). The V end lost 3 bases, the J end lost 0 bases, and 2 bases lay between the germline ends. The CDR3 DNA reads TGCAGTGCTAGGGTGAACACTGAAGCTTTCTTT. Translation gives CSARVNTEAFF.

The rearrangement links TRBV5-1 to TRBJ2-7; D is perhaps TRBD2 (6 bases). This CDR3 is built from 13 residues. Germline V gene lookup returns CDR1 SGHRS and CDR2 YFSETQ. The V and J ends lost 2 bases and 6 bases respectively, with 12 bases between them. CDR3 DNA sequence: TGCGCCAGCAGCTTCGGGACTCAGAGCGAGCAGTACTTC. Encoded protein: CASSFGTQSEQYF.